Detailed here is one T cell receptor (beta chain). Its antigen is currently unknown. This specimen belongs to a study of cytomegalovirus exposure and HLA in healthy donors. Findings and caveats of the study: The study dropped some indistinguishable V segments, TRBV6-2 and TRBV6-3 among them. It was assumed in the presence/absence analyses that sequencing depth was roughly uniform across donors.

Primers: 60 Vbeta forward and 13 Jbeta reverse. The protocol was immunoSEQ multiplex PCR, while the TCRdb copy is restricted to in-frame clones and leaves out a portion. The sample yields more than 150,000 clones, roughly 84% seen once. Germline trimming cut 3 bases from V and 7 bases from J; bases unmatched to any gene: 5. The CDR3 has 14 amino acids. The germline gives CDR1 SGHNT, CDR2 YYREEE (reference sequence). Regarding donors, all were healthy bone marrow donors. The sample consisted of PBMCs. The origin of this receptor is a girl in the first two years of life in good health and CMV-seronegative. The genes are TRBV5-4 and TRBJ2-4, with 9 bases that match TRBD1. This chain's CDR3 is CASSSGTGRNIQYF. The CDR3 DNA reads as TGTGCCAGCAGCTCCGGGACAGGGAGGAACATTCAGTACTTC.